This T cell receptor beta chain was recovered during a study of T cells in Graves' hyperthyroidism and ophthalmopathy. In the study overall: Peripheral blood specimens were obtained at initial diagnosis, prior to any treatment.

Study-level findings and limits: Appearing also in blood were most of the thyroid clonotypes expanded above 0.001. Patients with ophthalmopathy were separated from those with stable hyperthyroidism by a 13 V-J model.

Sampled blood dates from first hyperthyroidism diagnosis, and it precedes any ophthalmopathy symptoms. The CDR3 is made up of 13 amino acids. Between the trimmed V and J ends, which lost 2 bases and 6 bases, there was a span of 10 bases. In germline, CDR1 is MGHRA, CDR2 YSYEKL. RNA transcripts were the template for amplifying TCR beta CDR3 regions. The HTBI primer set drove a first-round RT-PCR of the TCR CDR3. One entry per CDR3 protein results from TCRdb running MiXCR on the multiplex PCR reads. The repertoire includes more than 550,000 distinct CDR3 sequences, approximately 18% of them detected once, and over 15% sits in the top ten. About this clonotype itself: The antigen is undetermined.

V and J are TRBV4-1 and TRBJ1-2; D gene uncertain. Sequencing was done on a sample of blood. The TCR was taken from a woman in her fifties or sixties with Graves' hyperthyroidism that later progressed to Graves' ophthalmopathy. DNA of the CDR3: TGCGCCAGCAGCCAAACTGGGGAGAATGGCTACACCTTC. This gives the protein CASSQTGENGYTF.